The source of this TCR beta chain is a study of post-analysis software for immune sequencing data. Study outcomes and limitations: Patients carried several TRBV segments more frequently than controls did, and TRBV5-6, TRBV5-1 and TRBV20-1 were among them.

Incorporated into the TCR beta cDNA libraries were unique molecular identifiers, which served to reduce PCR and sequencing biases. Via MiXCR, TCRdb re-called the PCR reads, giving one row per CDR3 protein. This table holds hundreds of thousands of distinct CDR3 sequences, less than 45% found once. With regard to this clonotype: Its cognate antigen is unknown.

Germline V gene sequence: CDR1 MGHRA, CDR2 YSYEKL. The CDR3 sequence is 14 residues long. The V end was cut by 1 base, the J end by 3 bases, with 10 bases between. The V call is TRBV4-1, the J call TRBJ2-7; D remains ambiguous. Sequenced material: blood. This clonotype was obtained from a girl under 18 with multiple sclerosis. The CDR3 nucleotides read TGCGCCAGCAGCCAAGTTGGATTAAGCTACGAGCAGTACTTC. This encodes CASSQVGLSYEQYF.